Presented here are 2 T cell receptor beta chains from one specimen sequenced in a study of blood T cells in healthy people across ages. Then a second PCR, running roughly 7 to 11 cycles, was carried out with a sample-barcoded 5' primer and a J-beta primer mix. TCRdb ran MiXCR on the 5' RACE reads and lists one entry per CDR3 protein. The repertoire consists of roughly 2 million distinct CDR3 sequences, with around 48% occurring once and the leading ten covering over 2%. Sequencing was performed on blood. The receptor source for this set is a middle-aged woman in good health.

V and J are TRBV5-1 and TRBJ2-3; D is unresolved. CDR1 SGHRS and CDR2 YFSETQ come from the germline V gene. The ends were cut back, 3 bases at V and 6 bases at J, with 14 bases in the middle. The CDR3 spans 14 residues. As DNA, the CDR3 is TGCGCCAGCAGCTCGATTAGCTCTCCCGATACGCAGTATTTT. Protein: CASSSISSPDTQYF.

J is TRBJ2-3 and V is TRBV27; 13 bases map to TRBD2. In germline, CDR1 is MNHEY, CDR2 SMNVEV (reference sequence). There are 16 residues in the CDR3. The V segment lost 5 bases and the J segment 6 bases; nucleotides outside the gene matches: 8. CDR3: CASSPSTSGGTDTQYF. In DNA, the CDR3 is TGTGCCAGCAGTCCATCGACTAGCGGGGGGACGGATACGCAGTATTTT.